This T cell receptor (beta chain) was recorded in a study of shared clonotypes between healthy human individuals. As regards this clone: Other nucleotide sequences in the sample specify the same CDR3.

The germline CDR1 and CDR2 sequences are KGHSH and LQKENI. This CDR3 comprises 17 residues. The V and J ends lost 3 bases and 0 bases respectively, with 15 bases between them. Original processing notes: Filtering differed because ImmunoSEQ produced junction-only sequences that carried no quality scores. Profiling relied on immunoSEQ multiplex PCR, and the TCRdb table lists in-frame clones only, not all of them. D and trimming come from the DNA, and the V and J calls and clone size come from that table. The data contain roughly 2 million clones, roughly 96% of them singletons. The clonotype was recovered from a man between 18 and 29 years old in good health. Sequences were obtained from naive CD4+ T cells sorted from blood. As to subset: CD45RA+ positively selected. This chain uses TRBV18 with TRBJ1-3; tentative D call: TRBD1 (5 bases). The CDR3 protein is CASSPPRGSGSGNTIYF. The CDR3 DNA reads TGTGCCAGCTCACCCCCAAGGGGTTCGGGCTCTGGAAACACCATATATTTT.